Reported below is one TCR beta chain. The target antigen is unknown. The sample comes from a study of cytomegalovirus exposure and HLA in healthy donors. Study in general: The 95 to 150 validation repertoires used a platform that matched the one used for the 600 to 700 first-cohort repertoires, as a later analysis reported. Overall study results and limits: In the 100 to 150 validation repertoires, approximately 94% of cluster scores exceeded 0, per a later analysis. Cytomegalovirus-associated TCR beta chains were listed, numbering roughly 150. Despite most TCR sequences being rare, some public TCRs occurred in many donors.

Some clones are missing from TCRdb's copy, which holds only in-frame ones; the method was immunoSEQ multiplex PCR. The profile shows roughly 170,000 clones, 65% to 85% of them singletons. There are 15 residues in the CDR3. Germline loops: CDR1 SQVTM, CDR2 ANQGSEA. The V and J ends lost 8 bases and 0 bases respectively, with 18 bases between them. The sample consisted of PBMCs. This chain joins TRBV29-1 and TRBJ2-3, with a weak D call TRBD2 (5 bases). This TCR came from a woman under 30 in good health and CMV-seropositive. CDR3 DNA: TGCAGCACTAGTCCCTTAACGACTAGCACAGATACGCAGTATTTT. Protein product: CSTSPLTTSTDTQYF.